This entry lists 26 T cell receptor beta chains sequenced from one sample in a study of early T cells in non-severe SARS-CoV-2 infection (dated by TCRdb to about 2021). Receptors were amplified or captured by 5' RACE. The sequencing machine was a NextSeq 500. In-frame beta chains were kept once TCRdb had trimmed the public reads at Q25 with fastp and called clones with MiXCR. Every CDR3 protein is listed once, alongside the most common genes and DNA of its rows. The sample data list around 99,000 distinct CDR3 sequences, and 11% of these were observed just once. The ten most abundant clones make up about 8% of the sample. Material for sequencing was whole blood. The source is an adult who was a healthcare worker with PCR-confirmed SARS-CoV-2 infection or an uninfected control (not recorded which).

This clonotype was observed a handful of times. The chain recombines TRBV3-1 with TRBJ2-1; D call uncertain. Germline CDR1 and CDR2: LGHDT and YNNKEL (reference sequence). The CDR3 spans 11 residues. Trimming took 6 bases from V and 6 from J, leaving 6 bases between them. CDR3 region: CASSGSNEQFF. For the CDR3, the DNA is TGTGCCAGCAGTGGAAGCAATGAGCAGTTCTTC.

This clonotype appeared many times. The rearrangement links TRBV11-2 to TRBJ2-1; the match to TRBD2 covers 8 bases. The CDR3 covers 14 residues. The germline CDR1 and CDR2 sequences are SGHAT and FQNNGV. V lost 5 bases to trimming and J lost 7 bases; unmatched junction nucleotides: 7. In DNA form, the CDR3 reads TGTGCCAGCAGCGGGGGACTAGTTCTAAATGAGCAGTTCTTC. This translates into CASSGGLVLNEQFF.

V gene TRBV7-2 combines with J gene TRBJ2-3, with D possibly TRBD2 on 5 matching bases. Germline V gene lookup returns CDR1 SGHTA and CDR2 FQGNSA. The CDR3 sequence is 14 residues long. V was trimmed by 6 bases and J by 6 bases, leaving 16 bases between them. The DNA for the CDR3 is TGTGCCAGCAGAACCGGCACGGGATCCGATACGCAGTATTTT. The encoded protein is CASRTGTGSDTQYF.

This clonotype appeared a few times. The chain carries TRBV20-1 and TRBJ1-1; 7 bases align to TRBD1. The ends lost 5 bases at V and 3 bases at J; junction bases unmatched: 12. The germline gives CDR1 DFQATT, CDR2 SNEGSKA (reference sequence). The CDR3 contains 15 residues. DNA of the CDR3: TGCAGTGCTGCTCGCCCCGGCGGACAGGACACTGAAGCTTTCTTT. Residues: CSAARPGGQDTEAFF.

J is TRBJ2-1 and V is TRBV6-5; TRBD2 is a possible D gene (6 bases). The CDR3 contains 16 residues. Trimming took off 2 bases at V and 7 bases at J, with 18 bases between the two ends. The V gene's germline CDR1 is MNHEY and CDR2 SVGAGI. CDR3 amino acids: CASSYGAVGGVNEQFF. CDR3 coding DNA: TGTGCCAGCAGTTACGGGGCTGTCGGAGGGGTGAATGAGCAGTTCTTC.

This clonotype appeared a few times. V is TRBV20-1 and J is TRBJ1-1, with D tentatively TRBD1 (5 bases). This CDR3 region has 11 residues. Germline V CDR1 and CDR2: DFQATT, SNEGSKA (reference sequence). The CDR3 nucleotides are TGCAGCAGGGAGATCTACACTGAAGCTTTCTTT. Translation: CSREIYTEAFF.

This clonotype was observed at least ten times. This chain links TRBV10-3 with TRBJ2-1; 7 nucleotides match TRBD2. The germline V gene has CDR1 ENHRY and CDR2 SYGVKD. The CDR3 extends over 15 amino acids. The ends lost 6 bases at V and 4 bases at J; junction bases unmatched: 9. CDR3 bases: TGTGCCATCAGCCCCTCTAGCGGCATATACAATGAGCAGTTCTTC. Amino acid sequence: CAISPSSGIYNEQFF.

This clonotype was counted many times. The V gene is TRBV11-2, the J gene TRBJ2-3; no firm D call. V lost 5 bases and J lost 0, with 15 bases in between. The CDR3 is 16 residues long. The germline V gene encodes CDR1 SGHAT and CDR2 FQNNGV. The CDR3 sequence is CASSLQGAASTDTQYF. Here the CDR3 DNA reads TGTGCCAGCAGCCTCCAAGGCGCGGCAAGCACAGATACGCAGTATTTT.

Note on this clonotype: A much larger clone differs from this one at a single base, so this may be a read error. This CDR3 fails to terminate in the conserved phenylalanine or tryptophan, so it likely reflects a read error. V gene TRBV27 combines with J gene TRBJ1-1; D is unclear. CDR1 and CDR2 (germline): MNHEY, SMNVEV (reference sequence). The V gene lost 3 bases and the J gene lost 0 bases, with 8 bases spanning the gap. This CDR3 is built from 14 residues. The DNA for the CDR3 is TGTGCCAGCAGTTTTGGGGTTATGAACACTGAAGCTTTCTAT. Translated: CASSFGVMNTEAFY.

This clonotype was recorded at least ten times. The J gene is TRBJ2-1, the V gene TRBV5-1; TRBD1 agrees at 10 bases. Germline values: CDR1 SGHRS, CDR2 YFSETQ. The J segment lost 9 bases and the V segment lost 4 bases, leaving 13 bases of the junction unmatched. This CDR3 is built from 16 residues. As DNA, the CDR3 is TGCGCCAGCAGCGACCCGGGACAGGGGATTTACGGTGAGCAGTTCTTC. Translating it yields CASSDPGQGIYGEQFF.

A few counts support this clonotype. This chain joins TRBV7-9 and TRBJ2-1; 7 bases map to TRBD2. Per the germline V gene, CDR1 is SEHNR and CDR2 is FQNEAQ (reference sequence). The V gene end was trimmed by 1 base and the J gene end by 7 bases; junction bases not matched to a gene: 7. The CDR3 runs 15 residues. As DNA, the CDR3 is TGTGCCAGCAGCTTAGGTCGGTTCGGGGGGAATGAGCAGTTCTTC. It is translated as CASSLGRFGGNEQFF.

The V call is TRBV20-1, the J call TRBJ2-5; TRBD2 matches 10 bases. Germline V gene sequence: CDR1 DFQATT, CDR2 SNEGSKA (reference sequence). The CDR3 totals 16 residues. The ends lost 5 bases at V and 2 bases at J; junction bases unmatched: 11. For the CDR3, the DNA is TGCAGTGCTCCCTCTCCACTAGCGGGACCGCAAGAGACCCAGTACTTC. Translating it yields CSAPSPLAGPQETQYF.

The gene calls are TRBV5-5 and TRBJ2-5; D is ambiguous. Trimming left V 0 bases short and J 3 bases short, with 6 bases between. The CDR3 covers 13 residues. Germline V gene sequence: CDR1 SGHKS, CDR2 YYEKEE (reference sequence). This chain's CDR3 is CASSLAAEETQYF. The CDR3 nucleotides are TGTGCCAGCAGCTTGGCGGCAGAAGAGACCCAGTACTTC.

CDR3 in DNA: TGTGCCAGCAGCTTCTTCGGGGACGGGACAGGGACCTACGAGCAGTACTTC. As protein: CASSFFGDGTGTYEQYF. The chain uses TRBV7-9 and TRBJ2-7; 9 nucleotides line up with TRBD1. This CDR3 is 17 amino acids long. Losses at the gene ends were 3 bases for V and 2 bases for J; bases not matched to a gene: 11. CDR1 and CDR2 from the germline V gene are SEHNR and FQNEAQ (reference sequence).

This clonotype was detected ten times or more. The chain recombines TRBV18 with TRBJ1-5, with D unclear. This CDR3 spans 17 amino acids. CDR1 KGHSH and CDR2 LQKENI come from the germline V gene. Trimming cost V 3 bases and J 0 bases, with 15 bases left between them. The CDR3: CASSPSYLRDSNQPQHF. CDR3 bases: TGTGCCAGCTCACCGTCATACCTTAGGGATAGCAATCAGCCCCAGCATTTT.

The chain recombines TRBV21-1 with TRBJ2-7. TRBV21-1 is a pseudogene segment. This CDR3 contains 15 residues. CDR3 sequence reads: CASSNLQQTPYEQYF. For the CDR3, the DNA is TGTGCCAGCAGCAATCTCCAGCAGACCCCCTACGAGCAGTACTTC.

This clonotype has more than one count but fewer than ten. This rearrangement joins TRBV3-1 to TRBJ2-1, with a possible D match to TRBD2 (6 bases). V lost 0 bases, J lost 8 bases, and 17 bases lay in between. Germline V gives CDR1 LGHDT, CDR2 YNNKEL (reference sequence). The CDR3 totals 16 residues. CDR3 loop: CASSQEGVTRPHEQFF. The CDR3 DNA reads TGTGCCAGCAGCCAAGAGGGGGTGACTAGGCCTCATGAGCAGTTCTTC.

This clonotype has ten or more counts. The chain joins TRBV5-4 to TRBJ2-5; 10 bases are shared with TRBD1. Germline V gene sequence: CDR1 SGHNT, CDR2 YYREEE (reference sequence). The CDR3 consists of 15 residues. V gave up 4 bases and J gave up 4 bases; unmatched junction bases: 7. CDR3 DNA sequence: TGTGCCAGCAGCCCCCCGACAGGGGGCTTAGAGACCCAGTACTTC. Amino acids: CASSPPTGGLETQYF.

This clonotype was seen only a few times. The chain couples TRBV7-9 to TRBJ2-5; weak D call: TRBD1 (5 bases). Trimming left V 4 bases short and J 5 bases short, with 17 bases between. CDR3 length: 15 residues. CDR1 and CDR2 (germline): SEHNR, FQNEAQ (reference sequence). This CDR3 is CASSSKGAGRETQYF. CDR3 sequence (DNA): TGTGCCAGCAGCTCGAAAGGGGCAGGCAGGGAGACCCAGTACTTC.

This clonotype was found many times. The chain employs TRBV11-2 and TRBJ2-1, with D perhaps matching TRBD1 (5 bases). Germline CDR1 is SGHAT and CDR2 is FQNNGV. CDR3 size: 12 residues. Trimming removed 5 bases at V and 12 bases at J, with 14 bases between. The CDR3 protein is CASSPTTGWQFF. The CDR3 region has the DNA TGTGCCAGCAGCCCCACCACAGGCTGGCAGTTCTTC.

Written as DNA, the CDR3 is TGTGCCAGCAGCCCATTGAATAAGGACTATGGCTACACCTTC. Its protein is CASSPLNKDYGYTF. The chain links TRBV14 to TRBJ1-2, with D uncertain. Trimming took off 4 bases at V and 3 bases at J, with 12 bases between the two ends. The CDR3 contains 14 residues. Germline CDR1 and CDR2: SGHDN and FVKESK.

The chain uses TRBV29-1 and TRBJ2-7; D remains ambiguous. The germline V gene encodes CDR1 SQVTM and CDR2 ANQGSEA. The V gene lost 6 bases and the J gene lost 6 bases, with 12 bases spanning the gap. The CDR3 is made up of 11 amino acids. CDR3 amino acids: CSVLEVVEQYF. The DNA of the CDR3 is TGCAGCGTGCTAGAGGTTGTCGAGCAGTACTTC.

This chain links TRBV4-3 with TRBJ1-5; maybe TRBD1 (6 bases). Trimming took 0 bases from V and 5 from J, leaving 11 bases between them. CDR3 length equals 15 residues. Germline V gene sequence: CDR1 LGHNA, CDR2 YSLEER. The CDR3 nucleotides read TGCGCCAGCAGCCAAGAACCAGGGGATGATCAGCCCCAGCATTTT. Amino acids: CASSQEPGDDQPQHF.

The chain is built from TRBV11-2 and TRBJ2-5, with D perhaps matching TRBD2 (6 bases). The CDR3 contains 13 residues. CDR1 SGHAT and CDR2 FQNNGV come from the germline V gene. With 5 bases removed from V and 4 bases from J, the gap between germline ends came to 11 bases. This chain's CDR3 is CASSQRGGETQYF. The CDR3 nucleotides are TGTGCCAGCAGCCAGAGGGGAGGAGAGACCCAGTACTTC.

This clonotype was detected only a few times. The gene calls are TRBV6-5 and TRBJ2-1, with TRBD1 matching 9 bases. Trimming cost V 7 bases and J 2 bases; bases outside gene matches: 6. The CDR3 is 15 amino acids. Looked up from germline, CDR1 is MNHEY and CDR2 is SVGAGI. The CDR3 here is CASKMDRGTYNEQFF. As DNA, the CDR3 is TGTGCCAGCAAGATGGACAGGGGAACCTACAATGAGCAGTTCTTC.

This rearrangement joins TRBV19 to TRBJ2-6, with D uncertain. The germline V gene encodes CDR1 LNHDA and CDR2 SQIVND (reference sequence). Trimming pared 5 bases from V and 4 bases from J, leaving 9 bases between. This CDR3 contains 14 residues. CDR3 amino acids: CASSGGAGANVLTF. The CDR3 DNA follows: TGTGCCAGTAGTGGTGGTGCCGGGGCCAACGTCCTGACTTTC.